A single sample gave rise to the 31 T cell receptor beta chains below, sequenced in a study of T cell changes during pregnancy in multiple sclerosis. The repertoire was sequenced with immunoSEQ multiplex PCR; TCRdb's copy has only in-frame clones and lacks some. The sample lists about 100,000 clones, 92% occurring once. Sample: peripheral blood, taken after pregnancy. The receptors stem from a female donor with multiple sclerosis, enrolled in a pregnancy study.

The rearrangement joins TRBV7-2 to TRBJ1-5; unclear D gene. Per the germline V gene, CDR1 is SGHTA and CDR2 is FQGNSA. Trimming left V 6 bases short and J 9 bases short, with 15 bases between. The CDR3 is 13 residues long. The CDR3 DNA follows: TGTGCCAGCAGTCCAAACCCCGGTGGGCCCCAGCATTTT. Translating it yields CASSPNPGGPQHF.

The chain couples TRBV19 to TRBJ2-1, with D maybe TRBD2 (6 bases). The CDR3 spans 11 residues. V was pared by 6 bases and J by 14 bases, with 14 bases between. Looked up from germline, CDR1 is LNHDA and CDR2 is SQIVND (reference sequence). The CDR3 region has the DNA TGTGCCAGTAGCCTCGGGACTCCCAAGTTCTTC. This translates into CASSLGTPKFF. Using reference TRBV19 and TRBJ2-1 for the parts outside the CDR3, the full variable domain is DGGITQSPKYLFRKEGQNVTLSCEQNLNHDAMYWYRQDPGQGLRLIYYSQIVNDFQKGDIAEGYSVSREKKESFPLTVTSAQKNPTAFYLCASSLGTPKFFGPGTRLTVL.

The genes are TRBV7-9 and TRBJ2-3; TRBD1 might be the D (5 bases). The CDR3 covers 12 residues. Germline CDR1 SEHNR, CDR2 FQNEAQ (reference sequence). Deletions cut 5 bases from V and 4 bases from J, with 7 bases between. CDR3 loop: CASSQGADTQYF. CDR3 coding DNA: TGTGCCAGCAGCCAAGGGGCAGATACGCAGTATTTT. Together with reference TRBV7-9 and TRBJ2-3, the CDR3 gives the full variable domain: DTGVSQNPRHKITKRGQNVTFRCDPISEHNRLYWYRQTLGQGPEFLTYFQNEAQLEKSRLLSDRFSAERPKGSFSTLEIQRTEQGDSAMYLCASSQGADTQYFGPGTRLTVL.

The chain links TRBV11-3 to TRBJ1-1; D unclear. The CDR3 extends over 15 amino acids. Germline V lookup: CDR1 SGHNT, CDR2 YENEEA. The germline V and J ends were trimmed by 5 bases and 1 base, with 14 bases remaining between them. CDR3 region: CASSPSQPGNTEAFF. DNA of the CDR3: TGTGCCAGCAGCCCCTCCCAGCCGGGGAACACTGAAGCTTTCTTT.

CDR3 residues: CASRSGRDYEQYF. DNA for the CDR3: TGTGCCAGCAGATCCGGACGGGACTACGAGCAGTACTTC. The chain is built from TRBV5-4 and TRBJ2-7, with D possibly being TRBD2 (5 bases). The CDR3 loop spans 13 amino acids. In germline, CDR1 is SGHNT, CDR2 YYREEE (reference sequence). Trimming left V 5 bases short and J 3 bases short, with 12 bases between.

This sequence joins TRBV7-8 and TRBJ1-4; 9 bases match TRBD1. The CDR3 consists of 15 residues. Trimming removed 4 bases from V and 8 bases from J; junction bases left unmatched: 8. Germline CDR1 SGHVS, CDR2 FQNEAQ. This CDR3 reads CASSSGTGLGEKLFF. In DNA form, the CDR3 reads TGTGCCAGCAGCTCCGGGACAGGGTTGGGCGAAAAACTGTTTTTT.

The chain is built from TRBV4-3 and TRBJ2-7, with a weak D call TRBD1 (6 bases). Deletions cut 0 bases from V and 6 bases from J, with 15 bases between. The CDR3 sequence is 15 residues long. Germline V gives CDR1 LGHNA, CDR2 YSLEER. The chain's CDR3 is CASSQDIQGSLEQYF. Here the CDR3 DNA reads TGCGCCAGCAGCCAAGATATACAGGGAAGTCTCGAGCAGTACTTC.

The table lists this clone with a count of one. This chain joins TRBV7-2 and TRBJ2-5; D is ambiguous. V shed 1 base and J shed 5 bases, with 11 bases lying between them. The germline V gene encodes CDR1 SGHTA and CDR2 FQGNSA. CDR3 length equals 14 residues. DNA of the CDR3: TGTGCCAGCAGCTTAGATCCAGAAACGGAGACCCAGTACTTC. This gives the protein CASSLDPETETQYF.

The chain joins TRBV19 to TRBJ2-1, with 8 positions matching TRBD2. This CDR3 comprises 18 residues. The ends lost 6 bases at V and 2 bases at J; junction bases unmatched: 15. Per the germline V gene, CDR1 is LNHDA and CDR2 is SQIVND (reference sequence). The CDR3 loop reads CASRGGRDAGGPYNEQFF. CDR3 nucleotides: TGTGCCAGTAGGGGGGGGAGGGATGCGGGGGGCCCCTACAATGAGCAGTTCTTC.

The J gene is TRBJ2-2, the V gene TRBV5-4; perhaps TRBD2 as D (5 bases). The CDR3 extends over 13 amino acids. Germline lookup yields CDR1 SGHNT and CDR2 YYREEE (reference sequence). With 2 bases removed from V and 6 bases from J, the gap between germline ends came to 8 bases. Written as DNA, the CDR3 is TGTGCCAGCAGCTTCGGACTTTCCGGGGAGCTGTTTTTT. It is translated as CASSFGLSGELFF.

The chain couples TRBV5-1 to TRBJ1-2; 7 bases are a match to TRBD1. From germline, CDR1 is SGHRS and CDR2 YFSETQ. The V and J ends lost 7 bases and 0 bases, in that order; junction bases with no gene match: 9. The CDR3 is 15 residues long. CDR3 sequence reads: CASETGTDTNYGYTF. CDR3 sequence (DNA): TGCGCCAGCGAAACCGGGACAGACACTAACTATGGCTACACCTTC. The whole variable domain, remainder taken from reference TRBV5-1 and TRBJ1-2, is KAGVTQTPRYLIKTRGQQVTLSCSPISGHRSVSWYQQTPGQGLQFLFEYFSETQRNKGNFPGRFSGRQFSNSRSEMNVSTLELGDSALYLCASETGTDTNYGYTFGSGTRLTVV.

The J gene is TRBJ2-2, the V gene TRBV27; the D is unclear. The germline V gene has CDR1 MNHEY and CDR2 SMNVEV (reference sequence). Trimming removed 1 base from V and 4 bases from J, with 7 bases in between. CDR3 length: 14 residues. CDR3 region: CASSLLLPTGELFF. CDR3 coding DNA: TGTGCCAGCAGTTTATTACTCCCCACCGGGGAGCTGTTTTTT.

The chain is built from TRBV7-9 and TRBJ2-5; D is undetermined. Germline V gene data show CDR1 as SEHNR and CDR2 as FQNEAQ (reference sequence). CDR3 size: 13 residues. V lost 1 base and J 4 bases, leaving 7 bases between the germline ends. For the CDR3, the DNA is TGTGCCAGCAGCTTAGGTTCGGGAGAGACCCAGTACTTC. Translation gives CASSLGSGETQYF. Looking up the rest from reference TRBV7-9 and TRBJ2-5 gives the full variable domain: DTGVSQNPRHKITKRGQNVTFRCDPISEHNRLYWYRQTLGQGPEFLTYFQNEAQLEKSRLLSDRFSAERPKGSFSTLEIQRTEQGDSAMYLCASSLGSGETQYFGPGTRLLVL.

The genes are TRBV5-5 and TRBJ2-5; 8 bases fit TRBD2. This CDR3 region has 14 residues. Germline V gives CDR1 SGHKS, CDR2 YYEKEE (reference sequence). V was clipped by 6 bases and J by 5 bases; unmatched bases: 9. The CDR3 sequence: CASIPGGALETQYF. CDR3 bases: TGTGCCAGCATCCCGGGGGGGGCGCTGGAGACCCAGTACTTC. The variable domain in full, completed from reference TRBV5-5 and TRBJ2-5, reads DAGVTQSPTHLIKTRGQQVTLRCSPISGHKSVSWYQQVLGQGPQFIFQYYEKEERGRGNFPDRFSARQFPNYSSELNVNALLLGDSALYLCASIPGGALETQYFGPGTRLLVL.

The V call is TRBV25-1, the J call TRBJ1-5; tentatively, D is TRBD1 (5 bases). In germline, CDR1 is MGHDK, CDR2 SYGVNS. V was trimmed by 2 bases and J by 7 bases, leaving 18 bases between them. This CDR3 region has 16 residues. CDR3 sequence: CASSEGMVRGYQPQHF. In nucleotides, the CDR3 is TGTGCCAGCAGTGAAGGTATGGTCCGGGGGTACCAGCCCCAGCATTTT.

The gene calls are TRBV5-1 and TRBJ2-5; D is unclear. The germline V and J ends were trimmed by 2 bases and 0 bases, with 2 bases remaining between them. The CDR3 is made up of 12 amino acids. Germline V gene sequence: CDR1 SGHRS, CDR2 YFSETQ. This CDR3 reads CASSFDQETQYF. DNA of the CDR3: TGCGCCAGCAGCTTCGACCAAGAGACCCAGTACTTC.

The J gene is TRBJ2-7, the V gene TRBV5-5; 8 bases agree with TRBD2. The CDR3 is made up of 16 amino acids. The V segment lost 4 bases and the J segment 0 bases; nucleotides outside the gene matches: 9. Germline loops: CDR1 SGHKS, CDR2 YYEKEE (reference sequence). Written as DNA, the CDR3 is TGTGCCAGCAGCCCAGGACTGAGCGGGAGCTCCTACGAGCAGTACTTC. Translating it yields CASSPGLSGSSYEQYF.

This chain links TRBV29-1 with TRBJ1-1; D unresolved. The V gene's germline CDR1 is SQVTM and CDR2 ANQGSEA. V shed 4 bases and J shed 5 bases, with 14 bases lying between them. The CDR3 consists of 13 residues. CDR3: CSVGIFSKTEAFF. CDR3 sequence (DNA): TGCAGCGTTGGTATTTTTTCTAAGACTGAAGCTTTCTTT.

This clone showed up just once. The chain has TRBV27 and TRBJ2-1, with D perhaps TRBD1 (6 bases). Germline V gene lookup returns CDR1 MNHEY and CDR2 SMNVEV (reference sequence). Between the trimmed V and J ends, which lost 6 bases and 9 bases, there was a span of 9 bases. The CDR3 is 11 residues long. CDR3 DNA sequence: TGTGCCAGCAGGAGGGGGAGTGAGCAGTTCTTC. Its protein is CASRRGSEQFF.

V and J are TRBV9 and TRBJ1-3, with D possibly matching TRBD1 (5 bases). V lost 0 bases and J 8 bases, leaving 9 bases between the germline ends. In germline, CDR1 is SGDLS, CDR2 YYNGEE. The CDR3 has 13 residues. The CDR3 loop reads CASSVAGEDTIYF. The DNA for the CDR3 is TGTGCCAGCAGCGTAGCGGGGGAAGACACCATATATTTT. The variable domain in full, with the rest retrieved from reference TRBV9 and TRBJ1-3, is DSGVTQTPKHLITATGQRVTLRCSPRSGDLSVYWYQQSLDQGLQFLIQYYNGEERAKGNILERFSAQQFPDLHSELNLSSLELGDSALYFCASSVAGEDTIYFGEGSWLTVV.

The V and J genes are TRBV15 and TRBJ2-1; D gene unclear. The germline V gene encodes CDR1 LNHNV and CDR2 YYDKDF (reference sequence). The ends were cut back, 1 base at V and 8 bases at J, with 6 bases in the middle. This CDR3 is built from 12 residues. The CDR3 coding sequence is TGTGCCACCAGCAGAGTACGCGATGAGCAGTTCTTC. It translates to CATSRVRDEQFF. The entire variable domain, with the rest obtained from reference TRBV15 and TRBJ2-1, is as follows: DAMVIQNPRYQVTQFGKPVTLSCSQTLNHNVMYWYQQKSSQAPKLLFHYYDKDFNNEADTPDNFQSRRPNTSFCFLDIRSPGLGDTAMYLCATSRVRDEQFFGPGTRLTVL.

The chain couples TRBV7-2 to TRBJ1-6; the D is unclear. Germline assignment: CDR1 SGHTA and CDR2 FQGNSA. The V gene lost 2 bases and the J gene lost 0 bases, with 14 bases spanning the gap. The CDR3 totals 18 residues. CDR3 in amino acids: CASSLSFRGSSYNSPLHF. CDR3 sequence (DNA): TGTGCCAGCAGCTTATCATTCCGGGGAAGCTCCTATAATTCACCCCTCCACTTT. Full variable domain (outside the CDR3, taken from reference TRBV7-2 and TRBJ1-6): GAGVSQSPSNKVTEKGKDVELRCDPISGHTALYWYRQSLGQGLEFLIYFQGNSAPDKSGLPSDRFSAERTGGSVSTLTIQRTQQEDSAVYLCASSLSFRGSSYNSPLHFGNGTRLTVT.

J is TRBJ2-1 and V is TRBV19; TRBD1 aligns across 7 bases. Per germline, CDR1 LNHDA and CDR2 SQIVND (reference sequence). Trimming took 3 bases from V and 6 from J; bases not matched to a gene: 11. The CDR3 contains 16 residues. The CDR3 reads CASSMGQRYRVNEQFF. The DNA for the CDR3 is TGTGCCAGTAGTATGGGACAGCGCTACAGGGTCAATGAGCAGTTCTTC.

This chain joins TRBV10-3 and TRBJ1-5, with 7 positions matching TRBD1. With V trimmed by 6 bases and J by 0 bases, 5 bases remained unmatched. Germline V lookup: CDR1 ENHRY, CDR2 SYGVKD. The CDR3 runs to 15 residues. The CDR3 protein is CAISDGTDSNQPQHF. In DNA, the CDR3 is TGTGCCATCAGCGACGGGACAGATAGCAATCAGCCCCAGCATTTT.

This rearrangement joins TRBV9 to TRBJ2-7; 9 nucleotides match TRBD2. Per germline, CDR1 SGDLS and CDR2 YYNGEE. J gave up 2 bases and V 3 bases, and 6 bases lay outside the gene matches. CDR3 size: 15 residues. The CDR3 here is CASSARSGGPYEQYF. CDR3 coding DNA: TGTGCCAGCAGCGCACGAAGCGGGGGGCCCTACGAGCAGTACTTC.

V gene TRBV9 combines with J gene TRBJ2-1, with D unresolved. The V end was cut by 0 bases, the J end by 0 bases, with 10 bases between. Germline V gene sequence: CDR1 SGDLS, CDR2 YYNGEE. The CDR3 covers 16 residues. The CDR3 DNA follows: TGTGCCAGCAGCGTAGACGGTTCCCCCTCCTACAATGAGCAGTTCTTC. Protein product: CASSVDGSPSYNEQFF.

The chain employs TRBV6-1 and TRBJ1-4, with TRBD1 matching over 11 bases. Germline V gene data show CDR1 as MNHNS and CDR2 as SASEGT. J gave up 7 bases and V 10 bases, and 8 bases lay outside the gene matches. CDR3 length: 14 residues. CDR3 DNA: TGTGCCACCAAGAGGACAGGGGGCGGTGAAAAACTGTTTTTT. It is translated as CATKRTGGGEKLFF.

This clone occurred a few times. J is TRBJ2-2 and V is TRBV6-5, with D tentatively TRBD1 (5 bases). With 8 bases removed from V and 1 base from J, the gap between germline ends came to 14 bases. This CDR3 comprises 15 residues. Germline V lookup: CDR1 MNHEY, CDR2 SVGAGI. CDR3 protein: CASYGRGLNTGELFF. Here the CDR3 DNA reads TGTGCCAGCTACGGTAGGGGCTTGAACACCGGGGAGCTGTTTTTT.

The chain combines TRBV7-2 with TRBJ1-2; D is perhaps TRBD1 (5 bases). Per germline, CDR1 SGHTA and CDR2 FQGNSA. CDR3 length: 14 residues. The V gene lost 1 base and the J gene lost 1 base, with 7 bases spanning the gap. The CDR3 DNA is TGTGCCAGCAGCTTAGGGGGGGGTAACTATGGCTACACCTTC. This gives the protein CASSLGGGNYGYTF.

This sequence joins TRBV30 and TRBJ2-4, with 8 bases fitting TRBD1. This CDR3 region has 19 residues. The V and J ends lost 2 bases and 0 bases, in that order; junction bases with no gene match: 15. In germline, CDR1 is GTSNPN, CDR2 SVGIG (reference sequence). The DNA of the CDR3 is TGTGCCTGGAGTCGGAGGGACAGGAAGACACAACTAGCCAAAAACATTCAGTACTTC. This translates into CAWSRRDRKTQLAKNIQYF.

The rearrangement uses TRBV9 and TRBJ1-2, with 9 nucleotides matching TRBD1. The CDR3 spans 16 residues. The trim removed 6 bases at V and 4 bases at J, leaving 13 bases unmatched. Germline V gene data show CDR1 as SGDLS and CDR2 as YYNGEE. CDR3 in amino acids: CASTPGTGRVGYGYTF. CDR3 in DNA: TGTGCCAGCACTCCCGGGACAGGGAGGGTCGGCTATGGCTACACCTTC.